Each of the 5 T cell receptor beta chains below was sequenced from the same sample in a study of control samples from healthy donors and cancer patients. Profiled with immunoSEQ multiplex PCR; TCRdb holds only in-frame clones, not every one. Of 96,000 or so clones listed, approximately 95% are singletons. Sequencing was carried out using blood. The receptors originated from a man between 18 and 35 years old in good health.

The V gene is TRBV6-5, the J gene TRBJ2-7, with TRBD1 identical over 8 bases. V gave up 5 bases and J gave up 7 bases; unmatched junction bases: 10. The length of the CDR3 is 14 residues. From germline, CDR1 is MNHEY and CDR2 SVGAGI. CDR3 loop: CASSPGQGHKEQYF. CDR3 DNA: TGTGCCAGCAGTCCTGGACAGGGTCATAAGGAGCAGTACTTC.

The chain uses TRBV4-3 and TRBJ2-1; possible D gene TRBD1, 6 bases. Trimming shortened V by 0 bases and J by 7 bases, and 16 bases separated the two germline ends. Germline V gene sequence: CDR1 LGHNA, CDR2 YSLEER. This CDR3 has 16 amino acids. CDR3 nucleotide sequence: TGCGCCAGCAGCCAAGATTTAGGGGGATCGGGGAATGAGCAGTTCTTC. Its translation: CASSQDLGGSGNEQFF.

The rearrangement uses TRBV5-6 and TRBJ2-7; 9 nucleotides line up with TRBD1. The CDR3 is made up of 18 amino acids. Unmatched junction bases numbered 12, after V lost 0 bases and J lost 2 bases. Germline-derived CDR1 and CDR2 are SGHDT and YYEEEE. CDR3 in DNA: TGTGCCAGCAGCTTGGACTCTTGGAGGACAGGGGTTACCTACGAGCAGTACTTC. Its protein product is CASSLDSWRTGVTYEQYF.

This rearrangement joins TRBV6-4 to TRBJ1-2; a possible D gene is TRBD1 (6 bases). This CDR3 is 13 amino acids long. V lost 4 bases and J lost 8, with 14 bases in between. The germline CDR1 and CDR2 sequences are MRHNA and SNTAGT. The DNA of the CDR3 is TGTGCCAGCAGTGTCATCGCAGGGGAAGGCTACACCTTC. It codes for CASSVIAGEGYTF.

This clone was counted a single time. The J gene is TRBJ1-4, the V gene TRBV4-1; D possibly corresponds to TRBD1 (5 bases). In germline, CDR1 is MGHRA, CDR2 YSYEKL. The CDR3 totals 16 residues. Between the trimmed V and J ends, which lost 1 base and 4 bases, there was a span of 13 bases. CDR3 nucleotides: TGCGCCAGCAGCCAAGCAACCGGGACGCTTAATGAAAAACTGTTTTTT. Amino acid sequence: CASSQATGTLNEKLFF.